This TCR beta chain was sequenced for a study of blood T cell repertoires in COVID-19. In the study overall: Collection of acute and convalescent COVID-19 samples took place in the United States, Italy and Spain. The analysed material was cDNA or gDNA that came from T cells, B-cell-depleted T cells, or PBMCs.

In the authors' workflow: It was from reference gene primer amplification that nucleated cell counts were estimated. The repertoire was sequenced with immunoSEQ multiplex PCR; TCRdb's copy has only in-frame clones and lacks some. That table gives V, J and clone size, and the DNA gave D and trimming. Here the sample spans about 82,000 clones, about 85% being singletons. Sequencing used peripheral blood. This clonotype originated in a man older than 75 with active or convalescent COVID-19.

CDR3 amino acids: CASKDRRVQPQHF. The CDR3 coding sequence is TGTGCCAGCAAGGACAGGCGGGTACAGCCCCAGCATTTT. The gene calls are TRBV28 and TRBJ1-5, with TRBD1 identical over 7 bases. The germline V gene encodes CDR1 MDHEN and CDR2 SYDVKM. V lost 7 bases and J lost 7; bases outside the gene matches: 7. This CDR3 contains 13 residues.